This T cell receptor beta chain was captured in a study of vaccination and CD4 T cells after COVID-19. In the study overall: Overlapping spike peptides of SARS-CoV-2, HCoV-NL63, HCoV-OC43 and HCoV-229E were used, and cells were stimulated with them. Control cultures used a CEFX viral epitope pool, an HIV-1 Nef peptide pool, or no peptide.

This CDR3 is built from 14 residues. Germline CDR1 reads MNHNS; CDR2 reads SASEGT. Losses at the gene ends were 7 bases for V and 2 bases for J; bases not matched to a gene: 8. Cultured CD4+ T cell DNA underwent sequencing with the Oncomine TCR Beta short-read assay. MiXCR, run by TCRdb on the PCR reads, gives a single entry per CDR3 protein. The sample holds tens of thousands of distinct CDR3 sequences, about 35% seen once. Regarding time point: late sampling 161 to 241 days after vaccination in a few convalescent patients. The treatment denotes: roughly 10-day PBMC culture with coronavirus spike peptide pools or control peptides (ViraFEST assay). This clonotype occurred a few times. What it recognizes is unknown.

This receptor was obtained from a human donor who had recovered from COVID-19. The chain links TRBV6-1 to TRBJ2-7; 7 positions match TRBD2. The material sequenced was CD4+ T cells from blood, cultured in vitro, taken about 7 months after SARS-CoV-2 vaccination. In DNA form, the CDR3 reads TGTGCCAGCACGCGGGAGACATCAACCTACGAGCAGTACTTC. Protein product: CASTRETSTYEQYF.